A selection of T cell receptor beta chains follows, all from one sample in a study of immune evolution from preneoplasia to lung adenocarcinoma. Sequenced by immunoSEQ multiplex PCR; TCRdb stores in-frame clones only, minus some. The sample records 6,500 to 9,000 clones, more than 75% being singletons. Specimen: FFPE adjacent normal lung tissue. Receptors were obtained from a person aged 70 to 85 with lung adenocarcinoma. Each CDR3 is given with its conserved first and last residue. Each record gives: J gene, D gene, V gene, clone size, CDR3 protein, CDR3 DNA. The D gene is left open where the match is weak. Clone size is shown for a subset of rows, as once, few, many or a class of expanded clone.

j_gene: TRBJ1-5
d_gene: .
v_gene: TRBV6-1
abundance: .
CDR3aa: CAGRGGNQPQHF
CDR3nt: TGTGCCGGCCGCGGGGGCAATCAGCCCCAGCATTTT

j_gene: TRBJ2-7
d_gene: .
v_gene: TRBV2
abundance: few
CDR3aa: CASHRQAHEQYF
CDR3nt: TGTGCCAGCCACAGACAGGCCCACGAGCAGTACTTC

j_gene: TRBJ1-5
d_gene: .
v_gene: TRBV25-1
abundance: .
CDR3aa: CASSEFGTSGNQPQHF
CDR3nt: TGTGCCAGCAGTGAATTCGGGACCTCGGGCAATCAGCCCCAGCATTTT

j_gene: TRBJ1-6
d_gene: .
v_gene: TRBV11-2
abundance: .
CDR3aa: CASSPESREFSPLHF
CDR3nt: TGTGCCAGCAGCCCCGAGTCCAGGGAGTTTTCACCCCTCCACTTT

j_gene: TRBJ2-1
d_gene: TRBD2
v_gene: TRBV10-3
abundance: .
CDR3aa: CATSAGEATDEQFF
CDR3nt: TGTGCCACCTCCGCGGGGGAGGCTACAGATGAGCAGTTCTTC

j_gene: TRBJ1-3
d_gene: .
v_gene: TRBV4-1
abundance: few
CDR3aa: CASSQAAGNTIYF
CDR3nt: TGCGCCAGCAGCCAGGCGGCTGGAAACACCATATATTTT

j_gene: TRBJ1-1
d_gene: .
v_gene: TRBV30
abundance: .
CDR3aa: CAWSVSGIFDTEAFF
CDR3nt: TGTGCCTGGAGCGTATCTGGGATCTTTGACACTGAAGCTTTCTTT

j_gene: TRBJ1-1
d_gene: .
v_gene: TRBV5-1
abundance: .
CDR3aa: CASSLYAGNEGAFF
CDR3nt: TGCGCCAGCAGCTTGTATGCAGGGAATGAAGGAGCTTTCTTT

j_gene: TRBJ1-1
d_gene: .
v_gene: TRBV30
abundance: .
CDR3aa: CAWRIQGHTEAFF
CDR3nt: TGTGCCTGGAGGATACAGGGTCACACTGAAGCTTTCTTT

j_gene: TRBJ2-5
d_gene: TRBD1
v_gene: TRBV27
abundance: .
CDR3aa: CASSPQDRSPRETQYF
CDR3nt: TGTGCCAGCAGTCCGCAGGACAGGAGTCCAAGAGAGACCCAGTACTTC

j_gene: TRBJ1-2
d_gene: TRBD1
v_gene: TRBV5-4
abundance: few
CDR3aa: CASSFFKGQGAYGYTF
CDR3nt: TGTGCCAGCAGCTTTTTCAAGGGACAGGGGGCGTATGGCTACACCTTC

j_gene: TRBJ1-2
d_gene: TRBD1
v_gene: TRBV5-1
abundance: .
CDR3aa: CASSFPGQVYGYTF
CDR3nt: TGCGCCAGCAGCTTTCCGGGACAGGTCTATGGCTACACCTTC

j_gene: TRBJ2-2
d_gene: .
v_gene: TRBV18
abundance: .
CDR3aa: CASSPTIGELFF
CDR3nt: TGTGCCAGCTCACCAACTATCGGGGAGCTGTTTTTT

j_gene: TRBJ1-2
d_gene: .
v_gene: TRBV10-3
abundance: .
CDR3aa: CAISVSQRYGYTF
CDR3nt: TGTGCCATCAGCGTCTCACAGCGGTATGGCTACACCTTC

j_gene: TRBJ2-2
d_gene: .
v_gene: TRBV28
abundance: .
CDR3aa: CASSFTNTGELFF
CDR3nt: TGTGCCAGCAGTTTTACGAACACCGGGGAGCTGTTTTTT

j_gene: TRBJ1-2
d_gene: .
v_gene: TRBV6-5
abundance: .
CDR3aa: CASSSGSLSYTF
CDR3nt: TGTGCCAGCAGCTCAGGGAGCCTAAGCTACACCTTC

j_gene: TRBJ2-5
d_gene: .
v_gene: TRBV5-1
abundance: .
CDR3aa: CASSLYLGETQYF
CDR3nt: TGCGCCAGCAGCTTGTATCTTGGGGAGACCCAGTACTTC

j_gene: TRBJ2-2
d_gene: .
v_gene: TRBV7-9
abundance: .
CDR3aa: CASSPGGAGNTGELFF
CDR3nt: TGTGCCAGCAGCCCTGGGGGGGCCGGGAACACCGGGGAGCTGTTTTTT

j_gene: TRBJ1-2
d_gene: TRBD1
v_gene: TRBV6-5
abundance: .
CDR3aa: CASKQGNYGYTF
CDR3nt: TGTGCCAGCAAACAGGGGAACTATGGCTACACCTTC

j_gene: TRBJ1-5
d_gene: .
v_gene: TRBV12-5
abundance: few
CDR3aa: CASGLEPGGGQPQHF
CDR3nt: TGTGCTAGTGGTTTGGAGCCGGGTGGGGGACAGCCCCAGCATTTT

j_gene: TRBJ1-1
d_gene: .
v_gene: TRBV7-9
abundance: .
CDR3aa: CASSFGPTEAFF
CDR3nt: TGTGCCAGCAGCTTTGGCCCGACTGAAGCTTTCTTT

j_gene: TRBJ1-5
d_gene: TRBD1
v_gene: TRBV9
abundance: .
CDR3aa: CASSAGQDYQPQHF
CDR3nt: TGTGCCAGCAGCGCTGGACAGGACTATCAGCCCCAGCATTTT

j_gene: TRBJ2-7
d_gene: .
v_gene: TRBV6-9
abundance: once
CDR3aa: CASSYSKGYEQYF
CDR3nt: TGTGCCAGCAGTTATTCTAAGGGTTACGAGCAGTACTTC

j_gene: TRBJ1-2
d_gene: .
v_gene: TRBV4-1
abundance: .
CDR3aa: CASSLDRFNYGYTF
CDR3nt: TGCGCCAGCAGCCTCGACAGATTTAACTATGGCTACACCTTC

j_gene: TRBJ2-1
d_gene: TRBD1
v_gene: TRBV5-1
abundance: .
CDR3aa: CASSLAPGQGDNEQFF
CDR3nt: TGCGCCAGCAGCTTGGCCCCGGGACAGGGGGACAATGAGCAGTTCTTC

j_gene: TRBJ2-1
d_gene: TRBD1
v_gene: TRBV6-1
abundance: .
CDR3aa: CASRQGAIPDEQFF
CDR3nt: TGTGCCAGCAGGCAGGGGGCAATCCCCGATGAGCAGTTCTTC

j_gene: TRBJ2-7
d_gene: TRBD1
v_gene: TRBV7-9
abundance: .
CDR3aa: CASSLDRGPQYF
CDR3nt: TGTGCCAGCAGCTTAGACAGGGGACCACAGTACTTC

j_gene: TRBJ2-3
d_gene: .
v_gene: TRBV21-1
abundance: .
CDR3aa: CASSKKGKPADTQYF
CDR3nt: TGTGCCAGCAGCAAAAAAGGTAAACCGGCAGATACGCAGTATTTT

j_gene: TRBJ2-7
d_gene: .
v_gene: TRBV19
abundance: .
CDR3aa: CASGRGSYEQYF
CDR3nt: TGTGCCAGTGGCAGAGGATCGTACGAGCAGTACTTC

j_gene: TRBJ1-1
d_gene: TRBD1
v_gene: TRBV6-5
abundance: .
CDR3aa: CASSYSATGSSEAFF
CDR3nt: TGTGCCAGCAGTTACTCGGCGACAGGGTCAAGTGAAGCTTTCTTT

j_gene: TRBJ2-5
d_gene: .
v_gene: TRBV29-1
abundance: once
CDR3aa: CSVLGAAQETQYF
CDR3nt: TGCAGCGTTTTAGGGGCAGCCCAAGAGACCCAGTACTTC

j_gene: TRBJ1-3
d_gene: .
v_gene: TRBV5-6
abundance: .
CDR3aa: CASSLVVPEGGNTIYF
CDR3nt: TGTGCCAGCAGCTTGGTTGTTCCGGAGGGGGGGAACACCATATATTTT

j_gene: TRBJ1-6
d_gene: .
v_gene: TRBV6-1
abundance: .
CDR3aa: CASSVPRLDSPLHF
CDR3nt: TGTGCCAGCAGTGTCCCCCGGTTAGATTCACCCCTCCACTTT

j_gene: TRBJ2-2
d_gene: .
v_gene: TRBV30
abundance: .
CDR3aa: CAWSWRGGDTGELFF
CDR3nt: TGTGCCTGGAGTTGGAGGGGGGGCGACACCGGGGAGCTGTTTTTT

j_gene: TRBJ1-1
d_gene: TRBD1
v_gene: TRBV4-2
abundance: .
CDR3aa: CASSLGSGGLFSEAFF
CDR3nt: TGTGCCAGCAGCTTGGGTTCAGGGGGCTTATTTTCTGAAGCTTTCTTT

j_gene: TRBJ2-5
d_gene: TRBD2
v_gene: TRBV29-1
abundance: once
CDR3aa: CSYSGGLQETQYF
CDR3nt: TGCAGTTATAGCGGGGGGCTCCAAGAGACCCAGTACTTC

j_gene: TRBJ1-1
d_gene: TRBD1
v_gene: TRBV9
abundance: once
CDR3aa: CASSVATGTGTNTEAFF
CDR3nt: TGTGCCAGCAGCGTAGCTACTGGGACAGGGACGAACACTGAAGCTTTCTTT

j_gene: TRBJ2-7
d_gene: TRBD2
v_gene: TRBV7-2
abundance: .
CDR3aa: CASSLGGGISYEQYF
CDR3nt: TGTGCCAGCAGCTTAGGCGGGGGGATCTCCTACGAGCAGTACTTC

j_gene: TRBJ1-1
d_gene: .
v_gene: TRBV18
abundance: once
CDR3aa: CASSPQRGVTEAFF
CDR3nt: TGTGCCAGCTCACCACAGCGAGGAGTTACTGAAGCTTTCTTT

j_gene: TRBJ1-1
d_gene: TRBD1
v_gene: TRBV10-1
abundance: .
CDR3aa: CASSERQGAEAFF
CDR3nt: TGCGCCAGCAGTGAGAGACAGGGGGCTGAAGCTTTCTTT

j_gene: TRBJ2-7
d_gene: .
v_gene: TRBV6-1
abundance: .
CDR3aa: CASSLEAIGTYEQYF
CDR3nt: TGTGCCAGCAGCCTAGAGGCAATTGGAACCTACGAGCAGTACTTC

j_gene: TRBJ2-7
d_gene: .
v_gene: TRBV9
abundance: .
CDR3aa: CASSDSVGYEQYF
CDR3nt: TGTGCCAGCAGCGATAGCGTAGGCTACGAGCAGTACTTC

j_gene: TRBJ2-1
d_gene: TRBD1
v_gene: TRBV11-2
abundance: .
CDR3aa: CASSPPRQGIYNEQFF
CDR3nt: TGTGCCAGCAGCCCACCTCGACAGGGGATCTACAATGAGCAGTTCTTC

j_gene: TRBJ2-2
d_gene: .
v_gene: TRBV11-3
abundance: .
CDR3aa: CASSFRDPGELFF
CDR3nt: TGTGCCAGCAGCTTCAGGGACCCCGGGGAGCTGTTTTTT

j_gene: TRBJ1-5
d_gene: .
v_gene: TRBV6-5
abundance: .
CDR3aa: CASSSFRGGVGQPQHF
CDR3nt: TGTGCCAGCAGTTCCTTTCGGGGAGGGGTTGGTCAGCCCCAGCATTTT

j_gene: TRBJ2-5
d_gene: TRBD2
v_gene: TRBV10-1
abundance: .
CDR3aa: CASSRGGAEETQYF
CDR3nt: TGCGCCAGCTCCCGCGGGGGGGCCGAAGAGACCCAGTACTTC

j_gene: TRBJ2-1
d_gene: .
v_gene: TRBV4-1
abundance: once
CDR3aa: CASSQDHRARSSYNEQFF
CDR3nt: TGCGCCAGCAGCCAAGATCACAGGGCCCGAAGCTCCTACAATGAGCAGTTCTTC

j_gene: TRBJ2-7
d_gene: .
v_gene: TRBV5-1
abundance: .
CDR3aa: CASSLVVGTTGEQYF
CDR3nt: TGCGCCAGCAGCTTGGTAGTTGGAACTACGGGGGAGCAGTACTTC

j_gene: TRBJ2-3
d_gene: .
v_gene: TRBV5-1
abundance: .
CDR3aa: CASIAEGGQVDTQYF
CDR3nt: TGCGCCAGCATCGCGGAGGGTGGCCAGGTAGATACGCAGTATTTT

j_gene: TRBJ2-1
d_gene: TRBD2
v_gene: TRBV7-9
abundance: .
CDR3aa: CASSSNIGLAEQFF
CDR3nt: TGTGCCAGCAGCTCGAACATAGGACTAGCCGAGCAGTTCTTC

j_gene: TRBJ2-7
d_gene: .
v_gene: TRBV19
abundance: .
CDR3aa: CASSGGLPYEQYF
CDR3nt: TGTGCCAGTAGTGGGGGACTCCCCTACGAGCAGTACTTC

j_gene: TRBJ1-5
d_gene: .
v_gene: TRBV30
abundance: .
CDR3aa: CAWSLGNNQPQHF
CDR3nt: TGTGCCTGGAGTCTCGGTAATAATCAGCCCCAGCATTTT

j_gene: TRBJ2-7
d_gene: TRBD1
v_gene: TRBV29-1
abundance: .
CDR3aa: CSVPGQGQSEQYF
CDR3nt: TGCAGCGTTCCGGGACAGGGGCAGAGCGAGCAGTACTTC